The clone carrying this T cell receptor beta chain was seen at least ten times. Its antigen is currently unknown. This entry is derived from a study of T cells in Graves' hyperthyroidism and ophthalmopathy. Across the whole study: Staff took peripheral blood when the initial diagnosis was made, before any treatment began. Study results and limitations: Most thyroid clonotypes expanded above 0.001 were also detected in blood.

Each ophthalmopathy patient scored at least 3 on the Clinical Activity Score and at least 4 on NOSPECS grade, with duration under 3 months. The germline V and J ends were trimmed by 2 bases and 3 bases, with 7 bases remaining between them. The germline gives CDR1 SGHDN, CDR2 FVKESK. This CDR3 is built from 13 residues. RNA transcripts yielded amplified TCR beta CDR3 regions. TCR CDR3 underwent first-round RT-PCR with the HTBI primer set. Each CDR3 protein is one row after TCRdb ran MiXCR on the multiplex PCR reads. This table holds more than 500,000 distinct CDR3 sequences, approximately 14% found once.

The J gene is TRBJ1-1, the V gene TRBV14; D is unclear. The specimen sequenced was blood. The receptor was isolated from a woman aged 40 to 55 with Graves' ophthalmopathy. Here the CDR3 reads CASSQSADTEAFF. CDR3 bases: TGTGCCAGCAGCCAAAGTGCGGACACTGAAGCTTTCTTT.